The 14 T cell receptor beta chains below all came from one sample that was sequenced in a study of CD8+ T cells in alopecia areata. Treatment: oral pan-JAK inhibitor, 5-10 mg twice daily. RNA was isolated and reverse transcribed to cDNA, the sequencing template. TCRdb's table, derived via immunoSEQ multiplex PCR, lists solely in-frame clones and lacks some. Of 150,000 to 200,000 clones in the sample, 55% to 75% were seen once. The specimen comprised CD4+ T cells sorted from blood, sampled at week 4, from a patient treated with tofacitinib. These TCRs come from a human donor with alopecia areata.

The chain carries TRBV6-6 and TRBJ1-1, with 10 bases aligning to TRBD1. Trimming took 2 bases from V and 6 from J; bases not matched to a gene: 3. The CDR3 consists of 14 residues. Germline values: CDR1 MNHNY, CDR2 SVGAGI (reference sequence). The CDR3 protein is CASSYPDRGAEAFF. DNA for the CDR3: TGTGCCAGCAGTTACCCGGACAGGGGGGCTGAAGCTTTCTTT.

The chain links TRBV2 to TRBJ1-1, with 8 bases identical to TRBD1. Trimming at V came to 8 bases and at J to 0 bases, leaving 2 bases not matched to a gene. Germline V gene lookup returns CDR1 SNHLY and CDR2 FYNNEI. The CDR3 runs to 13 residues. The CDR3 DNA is TGTGCCAGCCCGACAGGGGTGAACACTGAAGCTTTCTTT. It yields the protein CASPTGVNTEAFF.

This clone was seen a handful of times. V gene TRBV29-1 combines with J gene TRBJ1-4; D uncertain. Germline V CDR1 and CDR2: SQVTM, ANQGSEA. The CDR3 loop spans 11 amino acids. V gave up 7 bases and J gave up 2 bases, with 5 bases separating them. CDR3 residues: CSGRTNEKLFF. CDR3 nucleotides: TGCAGCGGCCGTACTAATGAAAAACTGTTTTTT.

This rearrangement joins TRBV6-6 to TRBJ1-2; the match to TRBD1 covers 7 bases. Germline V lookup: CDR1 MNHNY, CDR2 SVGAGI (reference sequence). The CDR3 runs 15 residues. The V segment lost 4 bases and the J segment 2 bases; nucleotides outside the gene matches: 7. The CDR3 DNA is TGTGCCAGCAGTTCCAAACAGGGGATGAACTATGGCTACACCTTC. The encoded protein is CASSSKQGMNYGYTF.

The CDR3 sequence is CASTLRGFSQYF. The CDR3 DNA is TGTGCCAGCACCCTGAGAGGGTTCTCCCAGTACTTC. The chain links TRBV7-2 to TRBJ2-5; possible D gene TRBD2, 5 bases. V lost 7 bases, J lost 9 bases, and 15 bases lay in between. The V gene's germline CDR1 is SGHTA and CDR2 FQGNSA. This CDR3 has 12 amino acids.

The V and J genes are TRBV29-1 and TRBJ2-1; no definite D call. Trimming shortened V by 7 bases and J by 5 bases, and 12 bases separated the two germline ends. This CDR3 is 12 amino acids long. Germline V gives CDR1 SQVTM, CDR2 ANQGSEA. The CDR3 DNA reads TGCAGCGGTTCCCGGACCAACAATGAGCAGTTCTTC. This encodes CSGSRTNNEQFF.

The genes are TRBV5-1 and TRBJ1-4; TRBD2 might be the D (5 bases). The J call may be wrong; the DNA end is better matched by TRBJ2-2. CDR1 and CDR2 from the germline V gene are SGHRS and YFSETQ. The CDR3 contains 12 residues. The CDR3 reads CASSLAGEELFF. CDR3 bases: TGCGCCAGCAGCTTGGCCGGGGAGGAGCTGTTTTTT.

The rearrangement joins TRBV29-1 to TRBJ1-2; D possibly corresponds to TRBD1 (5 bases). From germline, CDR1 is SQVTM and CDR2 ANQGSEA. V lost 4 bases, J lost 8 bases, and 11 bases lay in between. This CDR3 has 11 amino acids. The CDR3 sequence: CSVASGRGYTF. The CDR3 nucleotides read TGCAGCGTTGCCTCGGGGCGCGGCTACACCTTC.

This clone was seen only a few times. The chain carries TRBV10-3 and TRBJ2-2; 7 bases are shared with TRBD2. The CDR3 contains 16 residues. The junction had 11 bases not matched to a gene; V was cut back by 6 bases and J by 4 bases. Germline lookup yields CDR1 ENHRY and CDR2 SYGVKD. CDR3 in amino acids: CAISGGRSGFTGELFF. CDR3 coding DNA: TGTGCCATCAGCGGGGGGAGGAGCGGATTCACCGGGGAGCTGTTTTTT.

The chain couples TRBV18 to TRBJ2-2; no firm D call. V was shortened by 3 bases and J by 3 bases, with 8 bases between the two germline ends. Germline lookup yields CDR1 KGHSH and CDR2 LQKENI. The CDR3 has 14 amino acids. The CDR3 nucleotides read TGTGCCAGCTCACCGGGATCCCACACCGGGGAGCTGTTTTTT. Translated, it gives CASSPGSHTGELFF.

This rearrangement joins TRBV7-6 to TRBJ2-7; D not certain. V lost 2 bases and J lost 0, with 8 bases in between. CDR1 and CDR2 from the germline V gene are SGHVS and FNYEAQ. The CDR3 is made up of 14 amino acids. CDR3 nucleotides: TGTGCCAGCAGCTTAAGGGCCATCTCCTACGAGCAGTACTTC. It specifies CASSLRAISYEQYF.

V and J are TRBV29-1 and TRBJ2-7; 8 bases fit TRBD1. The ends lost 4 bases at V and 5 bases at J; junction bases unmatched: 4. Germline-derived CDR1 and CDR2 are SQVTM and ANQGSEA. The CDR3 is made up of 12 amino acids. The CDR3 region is CSVVRGLNEQYF. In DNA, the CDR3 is TGCAGCGTTGTCAGGGGGCTCAACGAGCAGTACTTC.

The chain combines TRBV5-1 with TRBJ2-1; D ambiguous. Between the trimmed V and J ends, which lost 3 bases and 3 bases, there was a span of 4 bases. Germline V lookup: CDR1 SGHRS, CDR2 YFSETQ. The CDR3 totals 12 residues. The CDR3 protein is CASSSVYNEQFF. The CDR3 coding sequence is TGCGCCAGCAGCTCCGTCTACAATGAGCAGTTCTTC.

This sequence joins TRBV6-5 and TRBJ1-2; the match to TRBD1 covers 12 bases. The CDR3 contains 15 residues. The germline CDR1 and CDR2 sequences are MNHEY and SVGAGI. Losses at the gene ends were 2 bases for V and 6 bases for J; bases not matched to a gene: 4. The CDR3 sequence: CASSYLGQGANGYTF. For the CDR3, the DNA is TGTGCCAGCAGTTACCTGGGACAGGGGGCAAATGGCTACACCTTC.